The 2 T cell receptor beta chains below all came from one sample that was sequenced in a study of graft-versus-host responses after intestinal transplantation. Method: immunoSEQ multiplex PCR; TCRdb's copy keeps in-frame clones and lacks some. Counted here are roughly 43,000 clones, about 95% occurring once; the ten biggest clones make up roughly 1.4%. The input for sequencing was PBMCs, taken approximately 360 days after intestinal transplant. The receptor set was obtained from a human patient who received an intestinal transplant, so some T cells may come from the graft donor.

CDR3 sequence reads: CAWSRLARGADTQYF. The CDR3 DNA follows: TGTGCCTGGAGTAGACTAGCGAGAGGGGCCGATACGCAGTATTTT. The chain combines TRBV30 with TRBJ2-3; 8 bases fit TRBD2. Germline CDR1 and CDR2: GTSNPN and SVGIG (reference sequence). This CDR3 is built from 15 residues. Unmatched junction bases numbered 10, after V lost 2 bases and J lost 6 bases.

The gene calls are TRBV11-2 and TRBJ2-1, with D perhaps TRBD1 or TRBD2 (5 bases each). Trimming stripped 5 bases from V and 4 bases from J, with 9 bases between. The CDR3 is made up of 13 amino acids. The germline V gene encodes CDR1 SGHAT and CDR2 FQNNGV. CDR3 sequence: CASSGGRYNEQFF. Here the CDR3 DNA reads TGTGCCAGCAGCGGGGGACGGTACAATGAGCAGTTCTTC.